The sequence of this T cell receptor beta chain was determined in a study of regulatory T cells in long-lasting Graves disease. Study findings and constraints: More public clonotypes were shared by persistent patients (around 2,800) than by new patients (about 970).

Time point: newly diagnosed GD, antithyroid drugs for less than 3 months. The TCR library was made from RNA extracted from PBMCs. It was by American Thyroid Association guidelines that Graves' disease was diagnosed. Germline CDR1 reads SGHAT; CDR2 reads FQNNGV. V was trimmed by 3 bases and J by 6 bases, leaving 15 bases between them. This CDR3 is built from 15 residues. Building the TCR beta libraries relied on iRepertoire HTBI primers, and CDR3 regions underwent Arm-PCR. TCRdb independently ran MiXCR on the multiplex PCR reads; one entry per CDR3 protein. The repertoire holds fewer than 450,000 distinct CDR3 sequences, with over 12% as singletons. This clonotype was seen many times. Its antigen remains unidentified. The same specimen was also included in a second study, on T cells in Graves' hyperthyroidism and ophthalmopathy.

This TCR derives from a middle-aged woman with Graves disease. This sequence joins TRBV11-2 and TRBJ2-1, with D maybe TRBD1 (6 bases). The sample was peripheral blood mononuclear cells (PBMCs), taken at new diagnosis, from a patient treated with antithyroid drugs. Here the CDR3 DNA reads TGTGCCAGCAGCTTGGGACAAGGGATTAGCAATGAGCAGTTCTTC. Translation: CASSLGQGISNEQFF.